The 24 T cell receptor beta chains below come from one sample, sequenced in a study of shared clonotypes between healthy human individuals. Clones were read by immunoSEQ multiplex PCR, and TCRdb kept only the in-frame ones, dropping some. The sample has 2 million to 3 million clones, around nine tenths seen once. What was sequenced was naive CD4+ T cells sorted from blood. Documented subset: CD45RA+ positively selected. These receptors originate from a man between 18 and 29 years old in good health.

The rearrangement uses TRBV7-2 and TRBJ2-5, with 10 nucleotides matching TRBD2. The DNA matches TRBJ2-7 better at its end, which makes the J call doubtful. The CDR3 extends over 14 amino acids. Germline V lookup: CDR1 SGHTA, CDR2 FQGNSA. Here the CDR3 reads CASSSQREGLEQYF. For the CDR3, the DNA is TGTGCCAGCAGCTCTCAGCGGGAGGGCCTCGAGCAGTACTTC.

The rearrangement uses TRBV14 and TRBJ2-7, with 9 positions matching TRBD1. CDR1 is SGHDN and CDR2 is FVKESK in the germline V gene. V was pared by 4 bases and J by 2 bases, with 6 bases of the junction left unmatched. The CDR3 consists of 15 residues. The CDR3 nucleotides are TGTGCCAGCAGCCGAGCCGGGACAGGGACCTACGAGCAGTACTTC. Its translation is CASSRAGTGTYEQYF.

The gene calls are TRBV2 and TRBJ1-3; no reliable D call. Germline lookup yields CDR1 SNHLY and CDR2 FYNNEI. Trimming took off 3 bases at V and 6 bases at J, with 3 bases between the two ends. This CDR3 has 11 residues. In DNA, the CDR3 is TGTGCCAGCAGTGAGGAAAACACCATATATTTT. Protein: CASSEENTIYF. Using reference TRBV2 and TRBJ1-3 for the parts outside the CDR3, the full variable domain is EPEVTQTPSHQVTQMGQEVILRCVPISNHLYFYWYRQILGQKVEFLVSFYNNEISEKSEIFDDQFSVERPDGSNFTLKIRSTKLEDSAMYFCASSEENTIYFGEGSWLTVV.

This chain links TRBV7-8 with TRBJ2-1, with 9 bases that match TRBD2. The CDR3 is 15 residues long. The V and J ends lost 3 bases and 4 bases, in that order; junction bases with no gene match: 4. CDR1 and CDR2 from the germline V gene are SGHVS and FQNEAQ. The DNA for the CDR3 is TGTGCCAGCAGCTTTAATGCGGGAGGGTACAATGAGCAGTTCTTC. The encoded protein is CASSFNAGGYNEQFF.

The chain links TRBV10-3 to TRBJ1-5; D gene uncertain. Trimming pared 6 bases from V and 6 bases from J, leaving 12 bases between. Germline CDR1 ENHRY, CDR2 SYGVKD. The CDR3 contains 13 residues. The CDR3 sequence: CAISPAAVQPQHF. Written as DNA, the CDR3 is TGTGCCATCAGCCCTGCGGCTGTTCAGCCCCAGCATTTT.

The chain couples TRBV6-5 to TRBJ2-7; 12 positions agree with TRBD1. Germline V CDR1 and CDR2: MNHEY, SVGAGI. The V and J ends lost 6 bases and 6 bases, in that order; junction bases with no gene match: 6. This CDR3 is built from 14 residues. In nucleotides, the CDR3 is TGTGCCAGCAGGGGACAGGGGGCAGTCGGCGAGCAGTACTTC. It codes for CASRGQGAVGEQYF.

This rearrangement joins TRBV2 to TRBJ1-4; D gene uncertain. Trimming left V 4 bases short and J 2 bases short, with 11 bases between. Germline CDR1 and CDR2: SNHLY and FYNNEI. CDR3 size: 15 residues. The CDR3 here is CASSALGNTNEKLFF. The CDR3 DNA follows: TGTGCCAGCAGTGCATTGGGTAATACTAATGAAAAACTGTTTTTT.

This chain links TRBV5-1 with TRBJ2-2; D possibly corresponds to TRBD2 (7 bases). V lost 0 bases and J lost 2, with 14 bases in between. This CDR3 has 17 residues. Germline V gene sequence: CDR1 SGHRS, CDR2 YFSETQ. The CDR3 protein is CASSLVLGGPNTGELFF. CDR3 in DNA: TGCGCCAGCAGCTTGGTTCTCGGGGGGCCCAACACCGGGGAGCTGTTTTTT.

This clone was counted a single time. The chain has TRBV5-5 and TRBJ2-7, with TRBD2 as a possible D gene (7 bases). The CDR3 runs to 15 residues. Trimming stripped 0 bases from V and 7 bases from J, with 17 bases between. The germline V gene encodes CDR1 SGHKS and CDR2 YYEKEE (reference sequence). The DNA for the CDR3 is TGTGCCAGCAGCTTGGCCGGGGGGCGCGAGGGTGAGCAGTACTTC. It specifies CASSLAGGREGEQYF.

The chain carries TRBV10-2 and TRBJ2-1; 10 nucleotides line up with TRBD1. V lost 4 bases to trimming and J lost 10 bases; unmatched junction nucleotides: 16. The CDR3 has 17 amino acids. Germline CDR1 is WSHSY and CDR2 is SAAADI. The CDR3 bases are TGCGCCAGCAGTGGCCCGTACGGACAGGGGGTAATTTGGGAGCAGTTCTTC. Translated: CASSGPYGQGVIWEQFF.

Comment on this clone: This CDR3 is also generated by other DNA sequences in the sample. This chain links TRBV6-5 with TRBJ2-7; maybe TRBD1 (6 bases). The germline gives CDR1 MNHEY, CDR2 SVGAGI. The ends were cut back, 6 bases at V and 3 bases at J, with 9 bases in the middle. The CDR3 runs 12 residues. The CDR3 DNA follows: TGTGCCAGCAGGAGGACAGTCTACGAGCAGTACTTC. This encodes CASRRTVYEQYF.

This clone showed up just a few times. CDR3 region: CASSLGSWQGADEQYF. The DNA for the CDR3 is TGTGCCAGCAGCTTAGGGTCGTGGCAGGGGGCTGACGAGCAGTACTTC. The chain uses TRBV7-6 and TRBJ2-7; TRBD1 agrees at 8 bases. V shed 1 base and J 5 bases; nucleotides not matched to a gene: 10. This CDR3 has 16 amino acids. Germline V CDR1 and CDR2: SGHVS, FNYEAQ. Using reference TRBV7-6 and TRBJ2-7 for the parts outside the CDR3, the full variable domain is GAGVSQSPRYKVTKRGQDVALRCDPISGHVSLYWYRQALGQGPEFLTYFNYEAQQDKSGLPNDRFSAERPEGSISTLTIQRTEQRDSAMYRCASSLGSWQGADEQYFGPGTRLTVT.

The rearrangement joins TRBV7-2 to TRBJ2-3; D perhaps matches TRBD2 (6 bases). This CDR3 has 15 residues. Germline V gene sequence: CDR1 SGHTA, CDR2 FQGNSA. Trimming took 5 bases from V and 3 from J, leaving 15 bases between them. CDR3 sequence (DNA): TGTGCCAGCAGCATTAGCGGATGGGGGACAGATACGCAGTATTTT. Its translation: CASSISGWGTDTQYF.

This chain joins TRBV5-1 and TRBJ1-3; unclear D gene. The CDR3 sequence is 15 residues long. Trimming left V 0 bases short and J 4 bases short, with 11 bases between. Germline CDR1 and CDR2: SGHRS and YFSETQ. CDR3 coding DNA: TGCGCCAGCAGCTTGGGAGGGAACGCCGGAAACACCATATATTTT. This sequence encodes CASSLGGNAGNTIYF.

The chain has TRBV5-4 and TRBJ2-3, with 8 nucleotides matching TRBD2. CDR1 and CDR2 from the germline V gene are SGHNT and YYREEE (reference sequence). Trimming removed 5 bases from V and 4 bases from J; junction bases left unmatched: 9. The CDR3 has 15 residues. As DNA, the CDR3 is TGTGCCAGCAGTGCGGGGGGCAGGGTCGCAGATACGCAGTATTTT. It encodes CASSAGGRVADTQYF.

J is TRBJ1-4 and V is TRBV6-1; 8 nucleotides line up with TRBD1. Germline loops: CDR1 MNHNS, CDR2 SASEGT. The CDR3 contains 15 residues. The ends lost 6 bases at V and 8 bases at J; junction bases unmatched: 11. The CDR3: CASSRWTGKEEKLFF. CDR3 DNA sequence: TGTGCCAGCAGCCGTTGGACAGGGAAGGAGGAAAAACTGTTTTTT.

V is TRBV30 and J is TRBJ1-1; 7 bases agree with TRBD1. Per the germline V gene, CDR1 is GTSNPN and CDR2 is SVGIG (reference sequence). The V gene end was trimmed by 5 bases and the J gene end by 5 bases; junction bases not matched to a gene: 11. The length of the CDR3 is 14 residues. CDR3 coding DNA: TGTGCCTGGGTTCGGGACAGCGGGGGTACTGAAGCTTTCTTT. It is translated as CAWVRDSGGTEAFF.

V is TRBV27 and J is TRBJ2-5; no reliable D call. Germline V gives CDR1 MNHEY, CDR2 SMNVEV (reference sequence). V was pared by 1 base and J by 12 bases, with 3 bases between. The CDR3 contains 9 residues. CDR3 loop: CASSLWEYF. The CDR3 DNA reads TGTGCCAGCAGTTTATGGGAGTACTTC.

The chain uses TRBV7-2 and TRBJ2-3, with TRBD2 identical over 15 bases. The CDR3 is 16 amino acids. CDR1 and CDR2 from the germline V gene are SGHTA and FQGNSA. Germline trimming cut 0 bases from V and 9 bases from J; bases unmatched to any gene: 4. The CDR3 DNA reads TGTGCCAGCAGCTTAGCACGGACTAGCGGGGGGGGAACGCAGTATTTT. Encoded protein: CASSLARTSGGGTQYF. The full variable domain, with the rest looked up from reference TRBV7-2 and TRBJ2-3, is GAGVSQSPSNKVTEKGKDVELRCDPISGHTALYWYRQSLGQGLEFLIYFQGNSAPDKSGLPSDRFSAERTGGSVSTLTIQRTQQEDSAVYLCASSLARTSGGGTQYFGPGTRLTVL.

This chain connects TRBV19 to TRBJ2-7; 9 nucleotides line up with TRBD1. Germline V gives CDR1 LNHDA, CDR2 SQIVND (reference sequence). V lost 5 bases to trimming and J lost 4 bases; unmatched junction nucleotides: 12. The CDR3 runs 16 residues. The CDR3 region has the DNA TGTGCCAGTAGTGACACCGCGGGACAGGGAACTTACGAGCAGTACTTC. It is translated as CASSDTAGQGTYEQYF.

The V and J genes are TRBV6-1 and TRBJ1-1; D is unresolved. The CDR3 runs to 11 residues. The ends were cut back, 4 bases at V and 7 bases at J, with 7 bases in the middle. The germline CDR1 and CDR2 sequences are MNHNS and SASEGT. CDR3 DNA sequence: TGTGCCAGCAGTGGGCGAATTGAAGCTTTCTTT. Translated, it gives CASSGRIEAFF.

The rearrangement uses TRBV14 and TRBJ1-1; D is ambiguous. V lost 5 bases to trimming and J lost 6 bases, with 10 bases between them. Per the germline V gene, CDR1 is SGHDN and CDR2 is FVKESK. The CDR3 extends over 12 amino acids. CDR3 sequence reads: CASSNWVAEAFF. In nucleotides, the CDR3 is TGTGCCAGCAGCAATTGGGTCGCTGAAGCTTTCTTT. Drawing the rest from reference TRBV14 and TRBJ1-1, the complete variable domain is EAGVTQFPSHSVIEKGQTVTLRCDPISGHDNLYWYRRVMGKEIKFLLHFVKESKQDESGMPNNRFLAERTGGTYSTLKVQPAELEDSGVYFCASSNWVAEAFFGQGTRLTVV.

This chain uses TRBV6-1 with TRBJ1-6; a possible D gene is TRBD1 (5 bases). The V and J ends lost 7 bases and 4 bases respectively, with 11 bases between them. CDR3 size: 14 residues. Germline CDR1 MNHNS, CDR2 SASEGT. The CDR3 nucleotides are TGTGCCAGCACCCAAAGGGGTTATAATTCACCCCTCCACTTT. As protein: CASTQRGYNSPLHF.

As regards this clone: Other DNA sequences within the sample encode an identical CDR3. The V gene is TRBV5-1, the J gene TRBJ2-7; perhaps TRBD1 as D (6 bases). The germline gives CDR1 SGHRS, CDR2 YFSETQ. The V end was cut by 0 bases, the J end by 0 bases, with 10 bases between. This CDR3 comprises 15 residues. CDR3 in amino acids: CASSLGGTSSYEQYF. The CDR3 nucleotides read TGCGCCAGCAGCTTGGGGGGGACATCCTCCTACGAGCAGTACTTC. Full variable domain (missing parts from reference TRBV5-1 and TRBJ2-7): KAGVTQTPRYLIKTRGQQVTLSCSPISGHRSVSWYQQTPGQGLQFLFEYFSETQRNKGNFPGRFSGRQFSNSRSEMNVSTLELGDSALYLCASSLGGTSSYEQYFGPGTRLTVT.